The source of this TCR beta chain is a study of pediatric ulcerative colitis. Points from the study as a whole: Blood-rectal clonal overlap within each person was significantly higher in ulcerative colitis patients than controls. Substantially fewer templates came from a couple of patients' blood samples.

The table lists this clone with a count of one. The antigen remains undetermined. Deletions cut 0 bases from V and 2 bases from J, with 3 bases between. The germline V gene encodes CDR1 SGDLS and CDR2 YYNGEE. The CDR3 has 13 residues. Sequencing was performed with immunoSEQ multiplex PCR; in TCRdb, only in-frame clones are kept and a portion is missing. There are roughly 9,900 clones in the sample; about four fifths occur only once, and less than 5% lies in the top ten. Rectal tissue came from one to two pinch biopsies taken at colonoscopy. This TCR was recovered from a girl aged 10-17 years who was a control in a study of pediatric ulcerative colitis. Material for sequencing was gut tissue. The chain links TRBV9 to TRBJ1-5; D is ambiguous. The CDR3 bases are TGTGCCAGCAGCGTAGACGGCAATCAGCCCCAGCATTTT. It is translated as CASSVDGNQPQHF.